This T cell receptor (beta chain) stems from a study of cytomegalovirus exposure and HLA in healthy donors (dated by TCRdb to 2016 to 2017). Turning to the overall study: According to an earlier analysis of 587 of the donors, about 180 million T cells yielded 95 million to 140 million unique TCR beta sequences and about 280 Gb of sequence data. A later genetic analysis used genome-wide SNP genotypes for about 60% of the roughly 700 donors, treating that subset as a discovery cohort. Donor age, sex, ethnicity and CMV serostatus were compiled alongside the repertoire data. To study patterns of TCR occurrence, a later analysis re-analyzed previously published TCR beta repertoires from several hundred donors and added high-resolution HLA genotyping. All discovery cohort repertoires had been generated on a single sequencing platform. Across 398 genotyped donors of the cohort, an average of about 240,000 unique TCR beta nucleotide sequences per donor were sequenced, and roughly 18% of those sequences were non-productive. The study aimed to test whether cataloging public T cell receptors could reveal signatures of past pathogen exposure. An earlier analysis of around 580 of the donors used high-throughput TCR beta sequencing to judge whether each TCR beta V gene segment behaved as functional or pseudogenic. High-throughput TCR immunosequencing, statistical association of individual TCRs with disease status, and machine learning were combined to predict cytomegalovirus infection status. The T cell repertoires of several hundred subjects were profiled by immunosequencing and related to cytomegalovirus serostatus. Of the roughly 400 genotyped donors, around 81% fell in the genetic ancestry cluster associated with self-reported Caucasian donors. HLA typing covered class I and class II loci at four-digit resolution. Typing coverage varied by locus: roughly 629-630 donors for A, B, C, DRB1 and DQB1; more than 500 for DQA1; about 590 for DPA1; about 450 for DPB1. Rather than using new phenotypic data, the later analysis identified candidate immune exposures from TCR beta sequences and from how often those sequences occurred across donors. A separate validation cohort of roughly 110 different subjects was used in addition to the roughly 670-subject first cohort. Roughly five DR-DQ haplotypes were handled as single units for association and clustering because linkage in the cohort was strong. Roughly 300 gigabases of sequencing data and tens of millions of unique TCR sequences were included in an early release covering around 600 HLA-typed donors. Broad study findings and their caveats: In an earlier analysis of around 600 of the donors, most TCR beta V segments were observed in productive rearrangements about 87% or about 30% of the time, broadly matching IMGT annotations. A further reported finding was that TCR beta sequences accurately predicted the HLA-A and HLA-B alleles for most subjects in the first cohort. In a later analysis, HLA-associated TCR beta chains showed more clonal expansion and lower generation probabilities than non-associated chains that were equally common. Because HLA typing was missing for some donors at each locus, association tests included only the typed subset. Presence/absence analyses assumed roughly uniform sequencing depth across donors, an assumption that may not hold. When HLA alleles, especially DR and DQ, strongly co-occurred, attributing TCR associations to individual alleles was difficult. According to the authors, the approach could potentially be generalized to other disease states and immunological phenotypes. In a later analysis, TCR association rates were found to vary across HLA loci, with the most associated TCRs seen for DRB1 alleles and the fewest for HLA-C alleles. Most CMV-associated TCR beta chains appeared to be HLA-restricted in a later analysis, and the HLA associations seemed to be driven largely by CMV exposure. Only TCR beta chains were sequenced in this cohort, and the absence of alpha or paired-chain data limited detectable features. A later analysis associated 16,951 TCR beta sequences with specific HLA alleles at a false discovery rate of 0.05. Roughly 15 rarely observed V segments, including chromosome 9 orphons, were excluded from the earlier analysis of several hundred of the donors because counts were too low. Some IMGT-functional V segments, including TRBV6-2 and TRBV6-3, could not be told apart with the 87-base-pair reads, so those segments were excluded. A few of the identified cytomegalovirus-associated TCR beta chains were confirmed in vitro to be specific for cytomegalovirus antigens. In a later genetic analysis, a missense DCLRE1C variant was associated with V-gene and J-gene trimming of TCR beta chains, and the association was replicated in an independent cohort. In a later analysis, several top co-occurrence clusters were reported to appear linked to parvovirus B19, influenza, CMV and Epstein-Barr virus. The classifier was reported to diagnose cytomegalovirus status with high specificity and sensitivity in both the original cohort and the validation cohort. While some public TCRs were present in many individuals, most TCR sequences turned up only very rarely across donors. A total of fewer than 200 TCR beta chains were listed by the study as associated with cytomegalovirus. Linkage disequilibrium might explain the correlated functional status among segregating V segments, but an unknown experimental factor could not be ruled out. Compared with the roughly 700-donor mean, donors in an Asian-associated ancestry cluster had fewer N-insertions in productive TCRs, according to a later genetic analysis. CMV serostatus was the only immune exposure information available for the cohort. A cluster of highly shared sequence variants was judged likely to represent a technical artifact of the sequencing pipeline.

Receptor amplification or capture employed the immunoSEQ multiplex PCR assay. For the multiplex PCR, a mixture combining 60 forward primers for TCR Vbeta segments and 13 reverse primers for TCR Jbeta segments was used. The CDR3 region of rearranged TCR beta genes was amplified from genomic DNA by a multiplex PCR assay. The Illumina HiSeq System was used to sequence the amplified TCR beta libraries as 87-base-pair reads. The paper's processing steps were these. Across the 500 to 850 repertoires, a later analysis counted 60 million to 90 million unique TCR beta chains, about 10 million of which were shared by at least two donors. A nearest-neighbor algorithm error-corrected the raw reads and collapsed the reads into unique sequences, merging closely related sequences to remove PCR and sequencing errors. Alignment of CDR3 sequences to IMGT reference sequences was used to assign V, D and J gene segments. For a sequence to be retained, at least a six-nucleotide match to both a V gene segment and a J gene segment was required. Rearrangements were classified as productive when the CDR3 lacked stop codons and remained in frame with V and J, and all other rearrangements were classified as non-productive. CDR3 was defined by IMGT convention, running from the second conserved V-encoded cysteine to the conserved J-encoded phenylalanine. The earlier analysis of 587 of the donors excluded sequences that lacked an unambiguous match to a single V gene segment. In an earlier analysis of 587 of the donors, a V segment was called functional when productive rearrangements were above 56.7%, and segregating when the standard deviation between donors exceeded 5%. A statistical classification framework was developed to diagnose cytomegalovirus status using the catalog of TCR beta chain sequences. In a later analysis, V and J genes were assigned by comparing TCR nucleotide sequences against IMGT/GENE-DB human TR gene sequences. Using the TCRdist pipeline, a later analysis assigned CDR3 sequences along with most-parsimonious VDJ recombination scenarios. In a later analysis, each TCR beta chain was defined by its CDR3 amino acid sequence together with its V-gene family, and reads lacking a unique V-gene family were excluded. In a later analysis, a few hundred highly shared, low-generation-probability nucleotide sequences were removed to address suspected cross-contamination and a sequencing artifact. In a later analysis, a clonal expansion index for each public chain was calculated from normalized within-repertoire ranks of inferred template counts. In a later analysis, generation probabilities were computed using a VDJ recombination model fitted to out-of-frame rearrangements, and the results were checked against IGoR. Hypergeometric tests were used in a later analysis to score TCR-TCR, TCR-HLA and TCR-CMV co-occurrence, with a repertoire-size bias correction applied to the TCR pairs. In a later analysis, false discovery rates were estimated by permuting HLA or CMV assignments 20 times. In a later analysis, co-occurring TCRs were grouped with DBSCAN, and TCRdist sequence similarity was added when clustering was performed within HLA-allele-positive subsets. Repertoires with fewer than 30,000 or more than 120,000 public chains, plus five repertoires with anomalous nucleotide sharing, were excluded from co-occurrence clustering. TCRdb holds this immuneACCESS table with in-frame rearrangements only. Some clones are missing; in checked studies, unresolved V genes explain under half, and the rest has no known cause. That table supplies the V and J calls and clone size; D and trimming were determined from the DNA. The sample table holds roughly 190,000 clones, of which about 70% were seen once. Clones ranked in the top ten supply around 1.9% of the sample.

CDR1 and CDR2 are drawn from the germline V gene: SGHAT, FQNNGV. The junction shows trimming of 5 bases on V and 3 bases on J, and the gene matches do not reach 10 bases of it. Counted from cysteine to phenylalanine, this CDR3 has 15 amino acids. The retained sequence is limited to the CDR3, 45 bases, with the frame set at the first base. The cohort consisted of 600 to 750 healthy bone marrow donors. At the time of sampling, all cohort members were nominally healthy, though unrecorded immune exposures were likely present. The donor was CMV seronegative and was included in the group of several hundred seronegative cohort members. A peripheral blood sample was collected from each donor, and TCR beta sequencing was performed on peripheral blood mononuclear cells. Genomic DNA extraction from the blood cell samples was performed with the Qiagen DNeasy Blood Extraction Kit. On this clone itself: Its antigen remains undetermined. Qualities for individual bases were not recorded, and no much larger clone is one base off.

This TCR was recovered from a woman aged 30 to 39 in good health and CMV-seronegative. The receptor chain draws on TRBV11-2 and TRBJ2-7, with TRBD1 matching 7 junction bases. The sample consisted of PBMCs. The nucleotide sequence is TGTGCCAGCAGCCGGGGACAGCCGTTGTTCTACGAGCAGTACTTC. It codes for CASSRGQPLFYEQYF.